Below, one T cell receptor beta chain is given with its context. This sample was included in a study of PD-L1 blockade in urothelial cancer. Study at large: Patients' histories included 0 to 3 prior chemotherapy regimens.

Germline V gene data show CDR1 as MNHNS and CDR2 as SASEGT. V lost 6 bases and J lost 6; bases outside the gene matches: 7. The CDR3 length is 13 residues. Profiled with immunoSEQ multiplex PCR; TCRdb holds only in-frame clones, not every one. Here the sample spans about 120,000 clones, around 86% being singletons. Stated time point: peripheral blood 6 weeks after treatment start. The TCR was taken from a man aged 45-65 years with urothelial cancer. This specimen consisted of PBMCs, obtained around atezolizumab (anti-PD-L1) treatment. The chain links TRBV6-1 to TRBJ1-1; 7 bases map to TRBD1. CDR3 in DNA: TGTGCCAGCAGCCTGACAGGGACTGCTGAAGCTTTCTTT. Translation gives CASSLTGTAEAFF.